These 5 T cell receptor beta chains originate from one sample sequenced in a study of T cell responses to AZD1222 COVID-19 vaccine. TCRdb keeps only in-frame clones here, not all; method: immunoSEQ multiplex PCR. The table records 95,000 to 150,000 clones, under 95% of them present only once. Sample: peripheral blood, taken 28 days after the second AZD1222 dose. The source is an adult who received the AZD1222 COVID-19 vaccine.

V usage is TRBV3-1 (or the pseudogene TRBV3-2) and J usage is TRBJ2-5; D remains ambiguous. CDR1 and CDR2 from the germline V gene are LGHDT and YNNKEL (reference sequence). The CDR3 runs to 12 residues. The V end lost 4 bases, the J end lost 5 bases, and 8 bases lay between the germline ends. This chain's CDR3 is CASSRGDETQYF. The CDR3 DNA sequence: TGTGCCAGCAGCCGAGGAGACGAGACCCAGTACTTC.

V is TRBV7-8 and J is TRBJ2-2; D may correspond to TRBD1 or TRBD2 (5 bases each). Trimming took 5 bases from V and 7 from J, leaving 17 bases between them. CDR1 and CDR2 (germline): SGHVS, FQNEAQ. CDR3 length equals 15 residues. CDR3 protein: CASSRDPPRGGELFF. The CDR3 DNA follows: TGTGCCAGCAGCCGGGACCCACCCCGGGGCGGGGAGCTGTTTTTT.

The rearrangement uses TRBV29-1 and TRBJ2-7; D is unresolved. V was trimmed by 5 bases and J by 2 bases, leaving 16 bases between them. This CDR3 has 14 amino acids. Germline V gene lookup returns CDR1 SQVTM and CDR2 ANQGSEA. The CDR3 is CSVLQTISPYEQYF. The CDR3 coding sequence is TGCAGCGTTTTACAGACCATTTCCCCCTACGAGCAGTACTTC.

This chain links TRBV18 with TRBJ2-6; D is unclear. Trimming stripped 5 bases from V and 1 base from J, with 6 bases between. Looked up from germline, CDR1 is KGHSH and CDR2 is LQKENI. This CDR3 has 14 amino acids. CDR3 amino acids: CASSSGSGANVLTF. The DNA of the CDR3 is TGTGCCAGCTCATCCGGATCTGGGGCCAACGTCCTGACTTTC. The complete variable domain, with remaining parts taken from reference TRBV18 and TRBJ2-6, reads NAGVMQNPRHLVRRRGQEARLRCSPMKGHSHVYWYRQLPEEGLKFMVYLQKENIIDESGMPKERFSAEFPKEGPSILRIQQVVRGDSAAYFCASSSGSGANVLTFGAGSRLTVL.

The chain combines TRBV6-5 with TRBJ1-6; D unresolved. Trimming removed 6 bases at V and 10 bases at J, with 16 bases between. CDR1 is MNHEY and CDR2 is SVGAGI in the germline V gene. This CDR3 comprises 14 residues. The CDR3 region has the DNA TGTGCCAGCAGCAACGGGAGGGTATTCTCACCCCTCCACTTT. This sequence encodes CASSNGRVFSPLHF.